A selection of T cell receptor beta chains follows, all from one sample in a study of blood T cell repertoires in COVID-19. Sequencing was performed with immunoSEQ multiplex PCR; in TCRdb, only in-frame clones are kept and a portion is missing. This table has some 150,000 clones, roughly 87% appearing once. Sequenced sample: peripheral blood. The source of these receptors is a woman aged 50 to 65 with acute or convalescent COVID-19. The CDR3 runs from the conserved cysteine through the conserved F or W. D genes are given only for firm matches. Clone size is given for some rows only: seen once, a few or many times, or a class if the clone is expanded.

clone size	J gene	V gene	D gene	CDR3 protein	CDR3 DNA
.	TRBJ2-3	TRBV6-4	TRBD2	CASSDGAGGSADTQYF	TGTGCCAGCAGTGACGGGGCGGGAGGATCCGCAGATACGCAGTATTTT
.	TRBJ2-5	TRBV3-1/TRBV3-2	TRBD1	CASSPGGPGTKETQYF	TGTGCCAGCAGCCCAGGGGGCCCGGGCACAAAAGAGACCCAGTACTTC
few	TRBJ2-2	TRBV5-1	.	CASSLLSGSTGELFF	TGCGCCAGCAGCTTGTTGTCGGGATCCACCGGGGAGCTGTTTTTT
.	TRBJ1-4	TRBV27	.	CASRGGVKLFF	TGTGCCAGCAGGGGGGGGGTCAAACTGTTTTTT
.	TRBJ1-1	TRBV11-2	.	CASYLGGQGSTEAFF	TGTGCCAGCTACCTTGGGGGTCAGGGGAGCACTGAAGCTTTCTTT
once	TRBJ1-2	TRBV5-6	.	CASSLGSGIYNYGYTF	TGTGCCAGCAGCCTGGGATCGGGAATATACAACTATGGCTACACCTTC
.	TRBJ1-1	TRBV6-5	TRBD1	CASSGQGTEAFF	TGTGCCAGCAGCGGACAGGGGACTGAAGCTTTCTTT
.	TRBJ1-4	TRBV5-1	TRBD1	CASSSPGTGYNEKLFF	TGCGCCAGCAGCTCACCCGGGACAGGGTATAATGAAAAACTGTTTTTT
few	TRBJ1-6	TRBV5-4	TRBD1	CASSVRTGVSPLHF	TGTGCCAGCAGCGTTCGGACAGGGGTTTCACCCCTCCACTTT
.	TRBJ1-5	TRBV19	TRBD1	CASSIDPLGQRNQPQHF	TGTGCCAGTAGTATAGATCCGTTGGGACAGAGGAATCAGCCCCAGCATTTT
.	TRBJ2-3	TRBV19	TRBD2	CASTSWLAGGYPDTQYF	TGTGCCAGTACCTCCTGGCTAGCGGGAGGGTATCCAGATACGCAGTATTTT
.	TRBJ2-7	TRBV11-2	.	CASSLDQGYGYEQYF	TGTGCCAGCAGCTTAGATCAGGGTTACGGCTACGAGCAGTACTTC
.	TRBJ1-1	TRBV9	.	CASSELTGPNTEAFF	TGTGCCAGCAGCGAGTTGACAGGCCCGAACACTGAAGCTTTCTTT
.	TRBJ2-1	TRBV7-6	TRBD1	CASSLGSGTGFSNEQFF	TGTGCCAGCAGCCTTGGAAGCGGGACAGGGTTTTCCAATGAGCAGTTCTTC
.	TRBJ1-1	TRBV7-2	.	CASSWKGQNTEAFF	TGTGCCAGCAGCTGGAAGGGACAGAACACTGAAGCTTTCTTT
few	TRBJ2-1	TRBV2	TRBD2	CASSVWTSKQFF	TGTGCCAGCTCCGTATGGACTAGCAAGCAGTTCTTC
.	TRBJ1-4	TRBV6-5	.	CASSQSTPKNEKLFF	TGTGCCAGCAGTCAATCGACACCGAAAAATGAAAAACTGTTTTTT
.	TRBJ1-1	TRBV11-1	TRBD1	CASSWTGDMNTEAFF	TGTGCCAGCAGCTGGACAGGGGACATGAACACTGAAGCTTTCTTT
few	TRBJ2-7	TRBV19	.	CASSIGPREYEQYF	TGTGCCAGTAGTATTGGGCCACGTGAGTACGAGCAGTACTTC
.	TRBJ2-7	TRBV5-1	.	CASSQANRTPSYEQYF	TGCGCCAGCAGCCAAGCCAACCGGACACCCTCCTACGAGCAGTACTTC
.	TRBJ2-2	TRBV7-3	TRBD2	CASRGLAHTGELFF	TGTGCCAGCAGGGGACTAGCGCACACCGGGGAGCTGTTTTTT
.	TRBJ2-1	TRBV9	.	CASSFKQGGEQFF	TGTGCCAGCAGCTTTAAACAGGGTGGTGAGCAGTTCTTC
.	TRBJ1-2	TRBV11-2	TRBD1	CASSFTGDLNYGYTF	TGTGCCAGCAGCTTCACAGGGGACCTTAACTATGGCTACACCTTC
.	TRBJ1-2	TRBV24-1	TRBD1	CATMDRGYGYTF	TGTGCCACAATGGACAGGGGCTATGGCTACACCTTC
.	TRBJ1-4	TRBV2	TRBD1	CASTGTGDYEKLFF	TGTGCCAGCACCGGTACAGGGGATTATGAAAAACTGTTTTTT
.	TRBJ2-1	TRBV5-6	TRBD2	CASTTPGLAINEQFF	TGTGCCAGCACCACTCCGGGACTAGCGATCAATGAGCAGTTCTTC
.	TRBJ2-7	TRBV6-5	.	CASSYARNSYEQYF	TGTGCCAGCAGTTACGCGCGGAATTCCTACGAGCAGTACTTC
once	TRBJ1-5	TRBV13	TRBD1	CASSSGTGSQPQHF	TGTGCCAGCAGTTCCGGGACAGGGAGTCAGCCCCAGCATTTT
.	TRBJ1-6	TRBV27	TRBD1	CASSPDREDSPLHF	TGTGCCAGCAGCCCGGACAGGGAGGATTCACCCCTCCACTTT
.	TRBJ2-5	TRBV20-1	.	CSASVSQETQYF	TGCAGTGCTAGTGTGAGTCAAGAGACCCAGTACTTC
.	TRBJ2-7	TRBV5-1	TRBD2	CASSLPGSTGGPDEQYF	TGCGCCAGCAGCTTGCCTGGTTCGACGGGAGGGCCGGACGAGCAGTACTTC
.	TRBJ1-1	TRBV10-3	.	CAIKKQGNTEAFF	TGTGCCATCAAAAAGCAGGGAAACACTGAAGCTTTCTTT
.	TRBJ2-7	TRBV5-6	TRBD2	CASSWQGRAYEQYF	TGTGCCAGCAGCTGGCAAGGGAGGGCCTACGAGCAGTACTTC
.	TRBJ2-1	TRBV9	.	CASSDRDTQTAVVGLGHNEQFF	TGTGCCAGCAGCGACCGGGACACCCAGACAGCGGTCGTGGGTTTAGGGCACAATGAGCAGTTCTTC
.	TRBJ2-7	TRBV5-1	.	CASSLGSAGTALYEQYF	TGCGCCAGCAGCTTGGGGTCGGCGGGGACAGCCCTCTACGAGCAGTACTTC
.	TRBJ1-1	TRBV18	.	CASSSRGDETEAFF	TGTGCCAGCTCTAGTCGGGGAGATGAGACTGAAGCTTTCTTT
.	TRBJ2-3	TRBV5-1	TRBD2	CASRTSVSDTQYF	TGCGCCAGCAGGACTAGCGTCTCAGATACGCAGTATTTT
.	TRBJ1-2	TRBV7-2	.	CASSVLTGPDGYTF	TGTGCCAGCAGCGTACTTACAGGGCCGGATGGCTACACCTTC
.	TRBJ1-2	TRBV19	TRBD1	CASTPGTGANYGYTF	TGTGCCAGTACCCCTGGGACAGGGGCTAACTATGGCTACACCTTC
.	TRBJ2-7	TRBV15	TRBD1	CATSRDGTGSYEQYF	TGTGCCACCAGCAGGGACGGGACAGGGAGCTACGAGCAGTACTTC
.	TRBJ1-1	TRBV30	.	CAWSVPPGLTEAFF	TGTGCCTGGAGTGTACCGCCAGGTCTCACTGAAGCTTTCTTT
.	TRBJ1-4	TRBV19	.	CASSTWQSVNEKLFF	TGTGCCAGTAGCACCTGGCAGTCCGTTAATGAAAAACTGTTTTTT
.	TRBJ1-1	TRBV18	TRBD1	CASSPPGQYTEAFF	TGTGCCAGCTCACCTCCGGGACAGTACACTGAAGCTTTCTTT
.	TRBJ1-6	TRBV3-1/TRBV3-2	.	CASSQQGSSPLHF	TGTGCCAGCAGCCAACAAGGGAGTTCACCCCTCCACTTT
.	TRBJ1-1	TRBV29-1	.	CSVSGTLNTEAFF	TGCAGCGTTTCCGGGACACTGAACACTGAAGCTTTCTTT
.	TRBJ2-7	TRBV6-4	TRBD2	CASSEGGSSYEQYF	TGTGCCAGCAGTGAAGGCGGGAGCTCCTACGAGCAGTACTTC
.	TRBJ1-2	TRBV4-1	.	CASSHTLWGDGYTF	TGCGCCAGCAGCCATACTCTGTGGGGGGATGGCTACACCTTC
.	TRBJ1-1	TRBV19	.	CASSLGTEAFF	TGTGCCAGTAGCCTCGGGACTGAAGCTTTCTTT